The rows below give T cell receptor beta chains drawn from one sample of a study of regulatory T cells in long-lasting Graves disease. Each CDR3 protein is one row after TCRdb ran MiXCR on the multiplex PCR reads. The data contain some 470,000 distinct CDR3 sequences, around a fifth of them seen just once; the ten biggest clones take up around 7%. The sample consisted of peripheral blood mononuclear cells (PBMCs), taken when the disease was refractory, from a patient treated with antithyroid drugs. These receptors all stem from a female donor with Graves disease. Each CDR3 is given with its conserved first and last residue. The D gene is left open where the match is weak.

cdr3_length j_call v_call d_call cdr3_aa
15 TRBJ2-2 TRBV6-2/TRBV6-3 NA CASSSPSVNTGELFF
14 TRBJ2-3 TRBV2 TRBD1 CASSDRTGPDTQYF
15 TRBJ2-7 TRBV27 TRBD1 CASSSTHRGAYEQYF
14 TRBJ2-5 TRBV20-1 TRBD2 CSARRLAVRETQYF
15 TRBJ2-5 TRBV2 NA CASRARWTDLKTQYF
11 TRBJ2-5 TRBV30 NA CAWSFGETQYF
15 TRBJ1-6 TRBV3-1 TRBD1 CASSPHGQGPTPLHF
15 TRBJ2-5 TRBV5-1 NA CASSPQWGVAETQYF
13 TRBJ2-5 TRBV6-1 NA CASSQSRGETQYF
16 TRBJ1-5 TRBV28 NA CASSLSRPYSNQPQHF
16 TRBJ2-5 TRBV20-1 NA CSARLSSGAKLETQYF
12 TRBJ1-6 TRBV30 NA CAWTQGESPLHF
15 TRBJ1-1 TRBV3-1 NA CASSQDMARINIAFF
18 TRBJ1-1 TRBV2 TRBD1 CASSPAGTGGWMNTEAFF
18 TRBJ2-2 TRBV19 TRBD2 CASRIPSPGLGIPGELFF
14 TRBJ1-2 TRBV19 NA CASSKASHYYGYTF
17 NA TRBV19 NA CASSTTGTSSYNSPLHF
13 TRBJ1-1 TRBV7-6 NA CASSTQQNTEAFF
15 TRBJ2-7 TRBV4-3 TRBD2 CASSHTSGSSYEQYF
14 TRBJ2-7 TRBV25-1 NA CASSEYGGSYEQYF
18 TRBJ2-1 TRBV6-5 TRBD2 CASSYSTLAGAGRNEQFF
16 TRBJ2-5 TRBV13 TRBD2 CASSVKRGSGLETQYF
11 TRBJ1-2 TRBV20-1 TRBD1 CSAGQGGGYTF
16 TRBJ1-5 TRBV28 TRBD1 CASSAPGQHSNQPQHF
13 TRBJ2-6 TRBV29-1 NA CSVGVPGANVLTF
14 TRBJ1-2 TRBV15 NA CATSRNSDSRGYTF
19 TRBJ2-2 TRBV24-1 TRBD1 CATSDLNDRGRADTGELFF
12 TRBJ1-2 TRBV2 TRBD1 CASGQGIVGYTF
16 TRBJ1-6 TRBV6-1 TRBD1 CASRTGTETYNSPLHF
11 TRBJ2-5 TRBV10-3 NA CATGTQETQYF
12 TRBJ1-2 TRBV5-6 NA CASSLPQDGYTF
17 TRBJ2-7 TRBV28 NA CASSAGGSYPNSYEQYF
14 TRBJ1-1 TRBV7-2 NA CASSPRPGETEAFF
15 TRBJ1-5 TRBV5-1 NA CASSLGTARNQPQHF
12 TRBJ1-1 TRBV12-3/TRBV12-4 NA CASTRLGLEAFF
16 TRBJ2-3 TRBV5-1 NA CASSLIPTASTDTQYF
15 TRBJ1-1 TRBV7-2 NA CASSSASLGGTEAFF
13 TRBJ1-1 TRBV12-3/TRBV12-4 TRBD1 CASSNSGGSEAFF
14 TRBJ1-4 TRBV12-5 NA CASVRAPTNEKLFF
14 TRBJ1-5 TRBV20-1 NA CSARGGRINQPQHF
14 TRBJ2-3 TRBV12-3/TRBV12-4 NA CASRQGGLTDTQYF
20 TRBJ2-7 TRBV28 TRBD2 CASSSGPDSGTSGDYYEQYF
14 TRBJ2-7 TRBV11-2 NA CASSLGFLGYEQYF
14 TRBJ1-5 TRBV4-1 TRBD1 CASSQDRGHQPQHF
15 TRBJ1-5 TRBV20-1 NA CSARTDGYSNQPQHF
16 TRBJ1-4 TRBV18 NA CASSPPSGQRGEKLFF
14 TRBJ1-2 TRBV28 NA CASNYLQGNYGYTF
15 TRBJ2-7 TRBV12-3/TRBV12-4 NA CASSLERAGPYEQYF
15 TRBJ2-1 TRBV7-2 NA CASSLRPGQNNEQFF
13 TRBJ1-1 TRBV2 TRBD1 CASSDLRQGEAFF
13 TRBJ1-3 TRBV12-3/TRBV12-4 NA CASSPDTVPGGNF
15 TRBJ2-5 TRBV5-4 NA CASSNVPGGGEAQYF
13 TRBJ2-7 TRBV28 NA CASTRPTAYEQYF
15 TRBJ2-7 TRBV12-3/TRBV12-4 NA CASSLGWGTAYEQYF
14 TRBJ1-1 TRBV28 NA CASSNHGGVDQAFF